The next 32 T cell receptor beta chains were all read from a single sample in a study of T cells in Graves' hyperthyroidism and ophthalmopathy. The investigators amplified TCR beta CDR3 regions from RNA transcripts. First-round RT-PCR of the TCR CDR3 relied on the HTBI primer set. TCRdb redid the calling of the multiplex PCR reads with MiXCR, one entry per CDR3 protein. The table shows some 600,000 distinct CDR3 sequences, with roughly 50% occurring only once. Sequencing used peripheral blood or thyroid tissue (not recorded which). All receptors come from a woman under 30 with Graves' hyperthyroidism.

The chain couples TRBV2 to TRBJ2-2; TRBD2 is a possible D gene (6 bases). This CDR3 has 15 amino acids. Germline values: CDR1 SNHLY, CDR2 FYNNEI. Trimming stripped 2 bases from V and 1 base from J, with 8 bases between. DNA for the CDR3: TGTGCCAGCAGTGAAAGGCGGGGGAACACCGGGGAGCTGTTTTTT. It yields the protein CASSERRGNTGELFF.

This clonotype was counted only a few times. The chain carries TRBV20-1 and TRBJ1-5, with TRBD1 as a possible D gene (6 bases). The germline V and J ends were trimmed by 3 bases and 5 bases, with 11 bases remaining between them. CDR3 size: 13 residues. Germline V gene sequence: CDR1 DFQATT, CDR2 SNEGSKA (reference sequence). CDR3 sequence (DNA): TGCAGTGCTAGGCAGGGGTGGTATCAGCCCCAGCATTTT. The encoded protein is CSARQGWYQPQHF.

The V and J genes are TRBV5-1 and TRBJ2-7; 9 bases fit TRBD1. Looked up from germline, CDR1 is SGHRS and CDR2 is YFSETQ. CDR3 length equals 16 residues. Losses at the gene ends were 4 bases for V and 2 bases for J; bases not matched to a gene: 10. CDR3: CASSPDPGQGTYEQYF. As DNA, the CDR3 is TGCGCCAGCAGCCCGGATCCGGGACAGGGAACCTACGAGCAGTACTTC.

This clonotype was found many times. This chain uses TRBV20-1 with TRBJ2-5; unclear D gene. V was trimmed by 4 bases and J by 3 bases, leaving 3 bases between them. The CDR3 loop spans 10 amino acids. Germline CDR1 is DFQATT and CDR2 is SNEGSKA (reference sequence). Written as DNA, the CDR3 is TGCAGTGCTATGAAAGAGACCCAGTACTTC. Translated, it gives CSAMKETQYF.

This sequence joins TRBV7-9 and TRBJ1-1, with 9 bases aligning to TRBD1. Losses at the gene ends were 3 bases for V and 3 bases for J; bases not matched to a gene: 8. Germline CDR1 SEHNR, CDR2 FQNEAQ (reference sequence). CDR3 length: 16 residues. CDR3 residues: CASSFDMGQGDTEAFF. The CDR3 nucleotides are TGTGCCAGCAGCTTTGACATGGGACAGGGAGACACTGAAGCTTTCTTT.

This clonotype has only a few counts. The chain joins TRBV20-1 to TRBJ2-6; D is unresolved. Germline V gene lookup returns CDR1 DFQATT and CDR2 SNEGSKA (reference sequence). Between the trimmed V and J ends, which lost 6 bases and 0 bases, there was a span of 9 bases. The CDR3 sequence is 14 residues long. In DNA, the CDR3 is TGCAGTGCAAGGACGGACTCTGGGGCCAACGTCCTGACTTTC. Protein sequence: CSARTDSGANVLTF.

This clonotype was observed a few times. The V call is TRBV7-3, the J call TRBJ2-2, with D possibly matching TRBD1 (6 bases). The CDR3 sequence is 16 residues long. CDR1 is SGHTA and CDR2 is FQGTGA in the germline V gene. V gave up 6 bases and J gave up 0 bases, with 14 bases separating them. This CDR3 reads CASSSGVNTNTGELFF. CDR3 DNA: TGTGCCAGCAGTTCAGGGGTAAATACGAACACCGGGGAGCTGTTTTTT.

Remarks on this clonotype: The junction shows a germline mismatch at one end, possibly a read error. This chain links TRBV10-3 with TRBJ2-7; 11 bases fit TRBD2. This CDR3 region has 15 residues. Germline CDR1 reads ENHRY; CDR2 reads SYGVKD. CDR3 residues: CASSDGLAGPYEQYF. In DNA form, the CDR3 reads TGTGCCAGCAGTGACGGACTAGCGGGTCCCTACGAGCAGTACTTC.

At least ten counts were recorded for this clonotype. The chain is built from TRBV6-5 and TRBJ1-1; no clear D gene. This CDR3 region has 13 residues. Germline CDR1 is MNHEY and CDR2 is SVGAGI. V gave up 2 bases and J gave up 5 bases, with 9 bases separating them. In DNA form, the CDR3 reads TGTGCCAGCAGTTACAGGGTAGGGACTGAAGCTTTCTTT. It yields the protein CASSYRVGTEAFF.

This clonotype was seen more than once but under ten times. The rearrangement links TRBV6-5 to TRBJ1-2; 9 bases are a match to TRBD1. The CDR3 has 16 residues. Germline V gives CDR1 MNHEY, CDR2 SVGAGI. V shed 5 bases, J shed 3 bases, and the junction held 10 bases outside the gene matches. The DNA for the CDR3 is TGTGCCAGCAGTACGGACAGGGGAAGCTTGGACTATGGCTACACCTTC. Protein product: CASSTDRGSLDYGYTF.

The rearrangement links TRBV20-1 to TRBJ1-5, with D possibly TRBD1 on 5 matching bases. CDR1 and CDR2 (germline): DFQATT, SNEGSKA (reference sequence). Trimming shortened V by 2 bases and J by 4 bases, and 12 bases separated the two germline ends. The CDR3 runs to 14 residues. DNA of the CDR3: TGCAGTGCTAGACAGGGAAAGGGAAATCAGCCCCAGCATTTT. Protein: CSARQGKGNQPQHF.

Comment on this clonotype: A single base separates this from a much larger clone, so it may be a read error. The CDR3 end shows no conserved phenylalanine or tryptophan, and so a read error is likely. The DNA is left out, because the CDR3 cannot be placed on it with certainty; the CDR3 is given as TCRdb lists it. The chain employs TRBV20-1 and TRBJ1-6; TRBD1 is taken as the D call from the table, unchecked against the DNA. Germline assignment: CDR1 DFQATT and CDR2 SNEGSKA (reference sequence). The CDR3 sequence runs 10 residues, both termini included. The CDR3 reads CSARDDRSHS.

Note on this clonotype: A read error may explain this, as a much larger clone is one base away. V usage is TRBV7-9 and J usage is TRBJ2-2; perhaps TRBD1 as D (5 bases). This CDR3 spans 14 amino acids. The germline CDR1 and CDR2 sequences are SEHNR and FQNEAQ (reference sequence). DNA for the CDR3: TGTGTCAGCAGCTTATCGCAGGGTGGCGGGGAGCTGTTTTTT. As protein: CVSSLSQGGGELFF. The whole variable domain, filled in from reference TRBV7-9 and TRBJ2-2, reads DTGVSQNPRHKITKRGQNVTFRCDPISEHNRLYWYRQTLGQGPEFLTYFQNEAQLEKSRLLSDRFSAERPKGSFSTLEIQRTEQGDSAMYLCVSSLSQGGGELFFGEGSRLTVL.

The chain couples TRBV12-5 to TRBJ2-5; tentative D call: TRBD1 (7 bases). Germline lookup yields CDR1 LGHNT and CDR2 FRNRAP. Trimming took 6 bases from V and 7 from J, leaving 15 bases between them. The CDR3 runs to 13 residues. The CDR3 is CASGRGTEGTQYF. The CDR3 DNA follows: TGTGCTAGTGGCCGGGGGACAGAGGGGACCCAGTACTTC.

The chain recombines TRBV7-4 with TRBJ1-6; D not certain. Germline CDR1 SGHVT, CDR2 SQSDAQ. Trimming took 8 bases from V and 5 from J, leaving 10 bases between them. CDR3 length equals 13 residues. The CDR3 DNA reads as TGTGCCAGCGGGCCTGGAGATAATTCACCCCTCCACTTT. Protein: CASGPGDNSPLHF.

The J gene is TRBJ1-5, the V gene TRBV15; D not resolved. The CDR3 runs 14 residues. V was trimmed by 1 base and J by 6 bases, leaving 10 bases between them. Germline-derived CDR1 and CDR2 are LNHNV and YYDKDF (reference sequence). Written as DNA, the CDR3 is TGTGCCACCAGCAGAGGGTGGGAGGGTCAGCCCCAGCATTTT. This translates into CATSRGWEGQPQHF.

This chain uses TRBV7-3 with TRBJ2-2; 8 positions agree with TRBD1. Germline CDR1 reads SGHTA; CDR2 reads FQGTGA. The CDR3 contains 14 residues. After removal of 1 base from V and 8 bases from J, the junction contained 3 bases not matched to a gene. CDR3 in DNA: TGTGCCAGCAGCTTAATCGGGGACAGGGGGGAGCTGTTTTTT. Its translation is CASSLIGDRGELFF.

The chain is built from TRBV12-3 or TRBV12-4 and TRBJ2-2; the D is unclear. This CDR3 has 16 residues. Deletions cut 1 base from V and 1 base from J, with 10 bases between. The DNA of the CDR3 is TGTGCCAGCAGTTTAGTGGTAGGGTTGAACACCGGGGAGCTGTTTTTT. It codes for CASSLVVGLNTGELFF.

A few counts support this clonotype. The chain links TRBV20-1 to TRBJ2-7; 12 positions agree with TRBD2. After removal of 4 bases from V and 7 bases from J, the junction contained 11 bases not matched to a gene. The germline CDR1 and CDR2 sequences are DFQATT and SNEGSKA (reference sequence). The CDR3 is 15 residues long. CDR3 nucleotides: TGCAGTGCTACCTCTAGCGGGAGGGCCTCGGATGAGCAGTACTTC. Translating gives CSATSSGRASDEQYF.

The sample holds many counts of this clonotype. The chain combines TRBV9 with TRBJ2-7; the D is unclear. The germline V gene has CDR1 SGDLS and CDR2 YYNGEE. CDR3 length: 12 amino acids. Trimming stripped 0 bases from V and 1 base from J, with 2 bases between. CDR3 sequence (DNA): TGTGCCAGCAGCGTAGGGTCCTACGAGCAGTACTTC. Translating gives CASSVGSYEQYF.

This clonotype was seen repeatedly, ten times or more. This chain links TRBV7-2 with TRBJ2-7; D remains ambiguous. Germline assignment: CDR1 SGHTA and CDR2 FQGNSA. The CDR3 runs 15 residues. V lost 1 base and J lost 3, with 13 bases in between. As DNA, the CDR3 is TGTGCCAGCAGCTTAGGAGTCTCCGCGGTCTACGAGCAGTACTTC. It specifies CASSLGVSAVYEQYF.

This clonotype has a handful of counts. CDR3 protein: CASSEEGQGRADGYTF. Here the CDR3 DNA reads TGTGCCAGCAGCGAAGAGGGGCAGGGGAGAGCGGATGGCTACACCTTC. J is TRBJ1-2 and V is TRBV9; TRBD1 is a possible D gene (6 bases). Germline V lookup: CDR1 SGDLS, CDR2 YYNGEE. The V end lost 3 bases, the J end lost 6 bases, and 21 bases lay between the germline ends. The CDR3 has 16 amino acids.

The count of this clonotype is one. The rearrangement joins TRBV2 to TRBJ2-5, with 11 bases lining up with TRBD2. Germline assignment: CDR1 SNHLY and CDR2 FYNNEI. The J segment lost 7 bases and the V segment lost 6 bases, leaving 7 bases of the junction unmatched. The CDR3 has 14 residues. The DNA for the CDR3 is TGTGCCAGCAGACCCGGGACTAGCGGCCGGACCCAGTACTTC. Translating it yields CASRPGTSGRTQYF.

The chain carries TRBV2 and TRBJ2-7; 7 bases are shared with TRBD1. The DNA matches TRBJ2-5 better at its end, which makes the J call doubtful. Germline values: CDR1 SNHLY, CDR2 FYNNEI. The CDR3 loop spans 13 amino acids. The CDR3 reads CAITGTVIETQYF. CDR3 nucleotide sequence: TGTGCCATTACCGGGACAGTAATTGAGACCCAGTACTTC.

This clonotype was counted between two and nine times. The chain links TRBV2 to TRBJ2-7, with 7 bases lining up with TRBD2. This CDR3 has 15 residues. Per germline, CDR1 SNHLY and CDR2 FYNNEI. V lost 7 bases, J lost 1 base, and 10 bases stayed unmatched. The CDR3 loop is CASKAQRGSSYEQYF. The CDR3 DNA follows: TGTGCCAGCAAAGCCCAGCGGGGCTCGTCCTACGAGCAGTACTTC.

This clonotype was seen a handful of times. This chain uses TRBV20-1 with TRBJ2-7, with D hard to call. Germline V gives CDR1 DFQATT, CDR2 SNEGSKA (reference sequence). The CDR3 consists of 16 residues. V was cut by 0 bases and J by 2 bases, with 17 bases left in between. DNA of the CDR3: TGCAGTGCTAGAGATCCCCGTCTAACAGTCGCCTACGAGCAGTACTTC. It codes for CSARDPRLTVAYEQYF.

In this sample, this clonotype turned up a few times. The V gene is TRBV19, the J gene TRBJ2-7; 10 bases are a match to TRBD2. The CDR3 spans 13 residues. V shed 8 bases and J 5 bases; nucleotides not matched to a gene: 6. The germline V gene encodes CDR1 LNHDA and CDR2 SQIVND (reference sequence). CDR3 sequence: CASRSGRVHEQYF. The DNA for the CDR3 is TGTGCCAGTCGGAGCGGGAGGGTCCACGAGCAGTACTTC.

Notes on this clonotype: The junction departs from the called germline gene at one end, perhaps through a read error. The rearrangement links TRBV24-1 to TRBJ1-2; the D is unclear. There are 14 residues in the CDR3. Germline V CDR1 and CDR2: KGHDR, SFDVKD. CDR3 bases: TGTGCCAGCAGTTACTCGACCGGGAGAGATGGCTACACCTTC. It encodes CASSYSTGRDGYTF.

The V gene is TRBV13, the J gene TRBJ2-5; D is unclear. Germline CDR1 is PRHDT and CDR2 is FYEKMQ (reference sequence). Trimming took 0 bases from V and 2 from J, leaving 10 bases between them. The length of the CDR3 is 15 residues. CDR3 protein: CASSLGVGRQETQYF. As DNA, the CDR3 is TGTGCCAGCAGCTTAGGAGTGGGCAGGCAAGAGACCCAGTACTTC.

Only a few counts were recorded for this clonotype. This chain joins TRBV4-1 and TRBJ2-5; a possible D gene is TRBD1 (6 bases). The CDR3 length is 16 residues. Germline V gene sequence: CDR1 MGHRA, CDR2 YSYEKL. V lost 0 bases and J 0 bases, leaving 11 bases between the germline ends. CDR3 region: CASSQDSQGYQETQYF. The CDR3 nucleotides are TGCGCCAGCAGCCAAGATAGTCAGGGGTACCAAGAGACCCAGTACTTC.

This clonotype was detected only once. As the CDR3 is not closed by the conserved phenylalanine or tryptophan, this likely results from a read error. The limits of the CDR3 on the DNA are not certain, so only TCRdb's listed CDR3 is given. CDR3 amino acids: CSAREGQAL. V usage is TRBV20-1 and J usage is TRBJ2-7; the D call in the table, TRBD1, was not verified against the DNA. Germline V gene lookup returns CDR1 DFQATT and CDR2 SNEGSKA (reference sequence). The CDR3 spans 9 amino acids, including both terminal residues.

The chain uses TRBV24-1 and TRBJ2-2, with 8 bases lining up with TRBD2. From germline, CDR1 is KGHDR and CDR2 SFDVKD. The CDR3 covers 15 residues. Unmatched junction bases numbered 7, after V lost 3 bases and J lost 8 bases. The CDR3 bases are TGTGCCACCAGTGATCCAGCGGGAGTGTTAGGGGAGCTGTTTTTT. Its protein is CATSDPAGVLGELFF.